This TCR beta chain was recovered during a study of CD8 T cells in Susac syndrome. The CDR3 has 11 residues. In germline, CDR1 is GTSNPN, CDR2 SVGIG (reference sequence). J was trimmed by 3 bases and V by 6 bases; bases with no gene match: 1. Random hexamers primed reverse transcription of roughly 0.45 to 1 ug RNA. TCRdb re-derived calls from the immunoSEQ multiplex PCR reads in MiXCR, one entry per CDR3 protein. The repertoire holds 100,000 to 150,000 distinct CDR3 sequences, with around 94% as singletons. The specimen was CD8+ T cells from PBMCs. This rearrangement joins TRBV30 to TRBJ2-7; TRBD2 aligns across 8 bases. The clonotype comes from a human donor with Susac syndrome. In DNA, the CDR3 is TGTGCCTGCGGGACTAGCTACGAGCAGTACTTC. This translates into CACGTSYEQYF.